In its sample, the clone carrying this T cell receptor beta chain was seen many times. Its specificity is unknown. With 5 bases removed from V and 6 bases from J, the gap between germline ends came to 22 bases. The CDR3 contains 16 residues. The germline V gene encodes CDR1 SEHNR and CDR2 FQNEAQ (reference sequence). This record belongs to a study of Graves' ophthalmopathy and Graves' hyperthyroidism. Study-level results: In blood appeared most of the expanded thyroid clonotypes whose frequency exceeded 0.001.

The study amplified TCR beta CDR3 regions using RNA transcripts. The workflow started with a first-round RT-PCR run with HTBI primers and then moved on to a second-round multiplex PCR. TCRdb reanalysed the multiplex PCR reads using MiXCR and keeps one entry per CDR3 protein. Altogether roughly 400,000 distinct CDR3 sequences are present, less than 20% being singletons, with the ten largest covering approximately 7%. The hyperthyroidism patients had a new diagnosis of under 2 months' duration and were aged 18 to 65. Diagnostic conclusions were grounded in clinical symptoms, serum thyroxine, TRAb, thyroid ultrasound and orbital computed tomography.

The receptor comes from a woman in her late teens or twenties with stable Graves' hyperthyroidism. The sample was peripheral blood. The chain couples TRBV7-9 to TRBJ1-2, with D possibly matching TRBD1 (5 bases). The CDR3 coding sequence is TGTGCCAGCAGCAGGACCCGCCGGACAAGGGCACATGGCTACACCTTC. This gives the protein CASSRTRRTRAHGYTF.